One and the same sample provided the 9 T cell receptor beta chains below, sequenced in a study of identical twins. Each CDR3 protein gets one entry after TCRdb re-called the 5' RACE reads with MiXCR. The sample lists around 250,000 distinct CDR3 sequences, 6.5% to 9.5% occurring once. The data were also submitted as part of a second study, on yellow fever vaccine responses in identical twins.

The specimen sequenced was CD8+ T cells sorted from blood. Every receptor here comes from a woman aged 18-29 years in good health.

The chain is built from TRBV9 and TRBJ2-1, with 9 bases identical to TRBD2. Germline-derived CDR1 and CDR2 are SGDLS and YYNGEE. V shed 2 bases, J shed 10 bases, and the junction held 7 bases outside the gene matches. CDR3 length equals 14 residues. Here the CDR3 reads CASSVGGGLAEQFF. As DNA, the CDR3 is TGTGCCAGCAGCGTGGGGGGCGGACTAGCGGAGCAGTTCTTC.

J is TRBJ2-1 and V is TRBV6-2 or TRBV6-3; 14 bases map to TRBD2. The germline V gene encodes CDR1 MNHEY and CDR2 SVGEGT. CDR3 length equals 18 residues. Unmatched junction bases numbered 9, after V lost 6 bases and J lost 2 bases. The CDR3 region is CASSSTSGRASTYNEQFF. CDR3 DNA sequence: TGTGCCAGCAGCTCGACTAGCGGGAGGGCCAGCACCTACAATGAGCAGTTCTTC.

The CDR3 DNA reads as TGCAGCGTTGGAGTGCGGGCCAGCTCTGGAAACACCATATATTTT. Translated: CSVGVRASSGNTIYF. This chain connects TRBV29-1 to TRBJ1-3; no definite D call. Deletions cut 4 bases from V and 0 bases from J, with 13 bases between. The CDR3 contains 15 residues. Germline-derived CDR1 and CDR2 are SQVTM and ANQGSEA.

The chain is built from TRBV7-9 and TRBJ2-3; 10 nucleotides match TRBD2. CDR3 length: 17 amino acids. The V segment lost 4 bases and the J segment 2 bases; nucleotides outside the gene matches: 9. Germline values: CDR1 SEHNR, CDR2 FQNEAQ (reference sequence). The CDR3 protein is CASSSSLSGRATDTQYF. CDR3 nucleotides: TGTGCCAGCAGCTCATCATTAAGCGGGAGGGCCACAGATACGCAGTATTTT.

This clonotype was seen ten or more times. The genes are TRBV5-5 and TRBJ2-7; 7 positions match TRBD1. Germline CDR1 reads SGHKS; CDR2 reads YYEKEE (reference sequence). This CDR3 is 14 amino acids long. The trim removed 2 bases at V and 7 bases at J, leaving 9 bases unmatched. The DNA for the CDR3 is TGTGCCAGCAGCTTTAGGGACAGCCATTTGGAGCAGTACTTC. It codes for CASSFRDSHLEQYF.

This clonotype was seen more than once but under ten times. The chain carries TRBV7-9 and TRBJ2-1, with 7 nucleotides matching TRBD2. Losses at the gene ends were 5 bases for V and 3 bases for J; bases not matched to a gene: 13. Per germline, CDR1 SEHNR and CDR2 FQNEAQ (reference sequence). This CDR3 spans 17 amino acids. The CDR3 here is CASSRDGGSAVYNEQFF. For the CDR3, the DNA is TGTGCCAGCAGCCGAGATGGCGGGAGTGCGGTCTACAATGAGCAGTTCTTC.

This clonotype was recorded a few times. V is TRBV27 and J is TRBJ2-6; D is uncertain. Between the trimmed V and J ends, which lost 5 bases and 2 bases, there was a span of 7 bases. This CDR3 region has 14 residues. The germline CDR1 and CDR2 sequences are MNHEY and SMNVEV (reference sequence). The CDR3 coding sequence is TGTGCCAGCAGTCCCTATACTGGGGCCAACGTCCTGACTTTC. This sequence encodes CASSPYTGANVLTF.

Worth noting for this clonotype: This could be a read error, since a much larger clone is one nucleotide away. J is TRBJ2-3 and V is TRBV9; 11 bases align to TRBD1. The CDR3 is 17 amino acids. Germline loops: CDR1 SGDLS, CDR2 YYNGEE. CDR3 sequence: CASSAQTGTGGTDTKYF. In DNA form, the CDR3 reads TGTGCCAGCAGCGCCCAAACCGGGACAGGGGGGACAGATACGAAGTATTTT.

This clonotype appeared a few times. The chain uses TRBV9 and TRBJ2-7, with D maybe TRBD1 (5 bases). This CDR3 spans 13 amino acids. Germline assignment: CDR1 SGDLS and CDR2 YYNGEE. The V gene lost 0 bases and the J gene lost 5 bases, with 9 bases spanning the gap. This CDR3 reads CASSVEGVHEQYF. CDR3 DNA: TGTGCCAGCAGCGTAGAAGGGGTCCACGAGCAGTACTTC.